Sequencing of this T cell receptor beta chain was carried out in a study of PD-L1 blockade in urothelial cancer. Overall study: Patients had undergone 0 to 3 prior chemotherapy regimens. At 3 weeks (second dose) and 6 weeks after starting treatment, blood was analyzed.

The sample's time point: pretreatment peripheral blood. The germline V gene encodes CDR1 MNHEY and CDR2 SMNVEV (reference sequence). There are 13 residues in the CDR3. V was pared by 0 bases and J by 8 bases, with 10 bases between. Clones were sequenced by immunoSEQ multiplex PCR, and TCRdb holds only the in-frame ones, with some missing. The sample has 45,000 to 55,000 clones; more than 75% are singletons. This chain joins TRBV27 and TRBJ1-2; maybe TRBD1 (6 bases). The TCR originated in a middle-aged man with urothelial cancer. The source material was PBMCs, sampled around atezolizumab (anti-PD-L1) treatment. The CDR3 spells CASSLSYRDGYTF. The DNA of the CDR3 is TGTGCCAGCAGTTTATCCTACAGGGACGGCTACACCTTC.